Listed here are 30 T cell receptor beta chains from one sample, sequenced in a study of cytomegalovirus exposure and HLA in healthy donors. Profiling relied on immunoSEQ multiplex PCR, and the TCRdb table lists in-frame clones only, not all of them. The table lists about 160,000 clones, approximately 96% of them singletons. The sequenced sample consisted of PBMCs. The receptors shown here come from a woman under 30 in good health and CMV-seronegative.

The chain uses TRBV7-3 and TRBJ1-5, with TRBD1 identical over 10 bases. Germline CDR1 is SGHTA and CDR2 is FQGTGA. J lost 6 bases, V lost 5 bases, and 19 bases had no gene match. The CDR3 loop spans 19 amino acids. The CDR3 nucleotides read TGTGCCAGCAGCATCCGACAGGGGGCTAAAGCTTTAGGGTTTCAGCCCCAGCATTTT. It codes for CASSIRQGAKALGFQPQHF. Supplemented by reference TRBV7-3 and TRBJ1-5, the full variable domain reads GAGVSQTPSNKVTEKGKYVELRCDPISGHTALYWYRQSLGQGPEFLIYFQGTGAADDSGLPNDRFFAVRPEGSVSTLKIQRTERGDSAVYLCASSIRQGAKALGFQPQHFGDGTRLSIL.

CDR3 amino acids: CASSQGQGSYNEQFF. DNA for the CDR3: TGCGCCAGCAGCCAAGGTCAGGGCTCCTACAATGAGCAGTTCTTC. The chain is built from TRBV4-1 and TRBJ2-1; possibly TRBD1 for D (5 bases). The CDR3 is 15 residues long. Trimming removed 1 base from V and 0 bases from J, with 7 bases in between. Germline V gene data show CDR1 as MGHRA and CDR2 as YSYEKL.

CDR3: CASSLVSRGWLNTEAFF. CDR3 DNA: TGTGCCAGCAGCTTAGTATCTCGGGGGTGGTTGAACACTGAAGCTTTCTTT. This rearrangement joins TRBV7-9 to TRBJ1-1, with D tentatively TRBD1 (5 bases). Looked up from germline, CDR1 is SEHNR and CDR2 is FQNEAQ (reference sequence). Trimming pared 1 base from V and 0 bases from J, leaving 15 bases between. This CDR3 spans 17 amino acids. The whole variable domain, filled in from reference TRBV7-9 and TRBJ1-1, reads DTGVSQNPRHKITKRGQNVTFRCDPISEHNRLYWYRQTLGQGPEFLTYFQNEAQLEKSRLLSDRFSAERPKGSFSTLEIQRTEQGDSAMYLCASSLVSRGWLNTEAFFGQGTRLTVV.

This clone has only one observation. The rearrangement uses TRBV25-1 and TRBJ1-5, with D unclear. The germline V gene has CDR1 MGHDK and CDR2 SYGVNS. The CDR3 loop spans 12 amino acids. V was cut by 9 bases and J by 5 bases, with 11 bases left in between. The CDR3 DNA follows: TGTGCCAGGGGAGCTCAAGATCAGCCCCAGCATTTT. It yields the protein CARGAQDQPQHF. The variable domain in full, with the rest retrieved from reference TRBV25-1 and TRBJ1-5, is EADIYQTPRYLVIGTGKKITLECSQTMGHDKMYWYQQDPGMELHLIHYSYGVNSTEKGDLSSESTVSRIRTEHFPLTLESARPSHTSQYLCARGAQDQPQHFGDGTRLSIL.

The J gene is TRBJ2-5, the V gene TRBV21-1; the DNA was not used to check the table's D call, TRBD1. TRBV21-1 is described as a pseudogene. The CDR3 sequence is 22 residues long. The DNA for the CDR3 is TGTGCCAGCAGCACGACCGGGACAGGGGGTCCGACGATCGGAGAGAGAGAAGAGACCCAGTACTTC. It specifies CASSTTGTGGPTIGEREETQYF.

This clone was counted once. V and J are TRBV5-1 and TRBJ2-3; 8 nucleotides agree with TRBD2. CDR3 length: 15 residues. The V gene end was trimmed by 4 bases and the J gene end by 1 base; junction bases not matched to a gene: 5. CDR1 SGHRS and CDR2 YFSETQ come from the germline V gene. CDR3 sequence reads: CASSAGGAGTDTQYF. The CDR3, as DNA: TGCGCCAGCAGCGCCGGGGGGGCCGGCACAGATACGCAGTATTTT. Looking up the rest from reference TRBV5-1 and TRBJ2-3 gives the full variable domain: KAGVTQTPRYLIKTRGQQVTLSCSPISGHRSVSWYQQTPGQGLQFLFEYFSETQRNKGNFPGRFSGRQFSNSRSEMNVSTLELGDSALYLCASSAGGAGTDTQYFGPGTRLTVL.

The chain uses TRBV7-9 and TRBJ2-7; 7 bases are a match to TRBD1. There are 16 residues in the CDR3. Looked up from germline, CDR1 is SEHNR and CDR2 is FQNEAQ (reference sequence). J lost 0 bases, V lost 5 bases, and 10 bases had no gene match. The CDR3 here is CASSRTYRGSSYEQYF. The CDR3 DNA is TGTGCCAGCAGCCGAACGTACAGGGGTAGCTCCTACGAGCAGTACTTC. The full variable domain, in which reference TRBV7-9 and TRBJ2-7 provide the parts outside the CDR3, is DTGVSQNPRHKITKRGQNVTFRCDPISEHNRLYWYRQTLGQGPEFLTYFQNEAQLEKSRLLSDRFSAERPKGSFSTLEIQRTEQGDSAMYLCASSRTYRGSSYEQYFGPGTRLTVT.

The CDR3 DNA reads as TGCGCCAGCAGCTTAATAAATCAGGGTTGGACTGAAGCTTTCTTT. The encoded protein is CASSLINQGWTEAFF. The gene calls are TRBV5-1 and TRBJ1-1; possibly TRBD1 for D (5 bases). There are 15 residues in the CDR3. V was pared by 2 bases and J by 5 bases, with 16 bases between. From germline, CDR1 is SGHRS and CDR2 YFSETQ.

This chain links TRBV4-1 with TRBJ2-7; D gene ambiguous. Germline-derived CDR1 and CDR2 are MGHRA and YSYEKL. The CDR3 length is 15 residues. The germline V and J ends were trimmed by 1 base and 1 base, with 11 bases remaining between them. CDR3 protein: CASSQVHSLSYEQYF. The DNA for the CDR3 is TGCGCCAGCAGCCAAGTGCACAGCCTATCCTACGAGCAGTACTTC.

The genes are TRBV27 and TRBJ2-5; 7 positions match TRBD1. The J segment lost 4 bases and the V segment lost 6 bases, leaving 5 bases of the junction unmatched. Germline loops: CDR1 MNHEY, CDR2 SMNVEV (reference sequence). The CDR3 is 13 amino acids. The CDR3, as DNA: TGTGCCAGCAGCCCACAGGGGAGAGAGACCCAGTACTTC. As protein: CASSPQGRETQYF.

V gene TRBV12-5 combines with J gene TRBJ1-5; the D gene is possibly TRBD1 (6 bases). The V end lost 0 bases, the J end lost 5 bases, and 14 bases lay between the germline ends. This CDR3 region has 16 residues. Germline V CDR1 and CDR2: LGHNT, FRNRAP. CDR3 sequence reads: CASGLVLSDSHQPQHF. CDR3 sequence (DNA): TGTGCTAGTGGTTTGGTACTTTCGGACAGTCATCAGCCCCAGCATTTT.

This clone is a singleton in its sample. The gene calls are TRBV19 and TRBJ1-2, with 8 bases that match TRBD1. Losses at the gene ends were 0 bases for V and 4 bases for J; bases not matched to a gene: 7. CDR1 is LNHDA, CDR2 SQIVND, per germline (reference sequence). This CDR3 has 16 residues. CDR3 DNA: TGTGCCAGTAGTATAGATCGGACAGGGATCAGCTATGGCTACACCTTC. Its protein product is CASSIDRTGISYGYTF.

The count of this clone is one. J is TRBJ2-7 and V is TRBV4-1, with TRBD1 as a possible D gene (5 bases). Germline values: CDR1 MGHRA, CDR2 YSYEKL. Deletions cut 1 base from V and 4 bases from J, with 8 bases between. This CDR3 is 13 amino acids long. The DNA of the CDR3 is TGCGCCAGCAGCCAAGGACAGAAATACGAGCAGTACTTC. Protein: CASSQGQKYEQYF.

The gene calls are TRBV5-6 and TRBJ2-1; 8 bases map to TRBD1. Germline V gives CDR1 SGHDT, CDR2 YYEEEE. The CDR3 has 15 amino acids. V dropped 3 bases and J dropped 4; count of bases not matched to a gene: 6. The DNA for the CDR3 is TGTGCCAGCAGCTCGGACAGGGTGGGGTACAATGAGCAGTTCTTC. Encoded protein: CASSSDRVGYNEQFF.

The chain links TRBV20-1 to TRBJ2-3, with D hard to call. Germline V gene sequence: CDR1 DFQATT, CDR2 SNEGSKA (reference sequence). CDR3 length equals 11 residues. The germline V and J ends were trimmed by 2 bases and 4 bases, with 4 bases remaining between them. CDR3 in amino acids: CSARIADTQYF. CDR3 bases: TGCAGTGCTAGAATCGCAGATACGCAGTATTTT.

The chain employs TRBV7-9 and TRBJ2-3; D gene ambiguous. This CDR3 contains 15 residues. Deletions cut 1 base from V and 0 bases from J, with 8 bases between. CDR1 is SEHNR and CDR2 is FQNEAQ in the germline V gene (reference sequence). CDR3 loop: CASSLGVISTDTQYF. The CDR3 DNA reads TGTGCCAGCAGCTTAGGAGTCATAAGCACAGATACGCAGTATTTT.

This sequence joins TRBV7-3 and TRBJ2-5, with 11 bases lining up with TRBD1. J gave up 2 bases and V 5 bases, and 7 bases lay outside the gene matches. Looked up from germline, CDR1 is SGHTA and CDR2 is FQGTGA. The CDR3 sequence is 16 residues long. CDR3 DNA sequence: TGTGCCAGCAGCCCTCGGGGGGACAGGGGGCAAGAGACCCAGTACTTC. Its translation: CASSPRGDRGQETQYF.

The chain employs TRBV4-3 and TRBJ1-4, with 8 nucleotides matching TRBD1. In germline, CDR1 is LGHNA, CDR2 YSLEER. The CDR3 has 16 amino acids. The V segment lost 1 base and the J segment 8 bases; nucleotides outside the gene matches: 9. The CDR3 nucleotides read TGCGCCAGCAGCCAAGTAAGACAGGGGAGAAGGGAAAAACTGTTTTTT. It translates to CASSQVRQGRREKLFF.

The chain is built from TRBV27 and TRBJ2-1, with 9 bases fitting TRBD2. CDR3 length: 15 residues. Looked up from germline, CDR1 is MNHEY and CDR2 is SMNVEV (reference sequence). The trim removed 1 base at V and 5 bases at J, leaving 3 bases unmatched. CDR3 region: CASSLLSSGDNEQFF. The CDR3, as DNA: TGTGCCAGCAGTTTATTGTCTAGCGGGGACAATGAGCAGTTCTTC.

The chain links TRBV19 to TRBJ1-1; D not certain. Per the germline V gene, CDR1 is LNHDA and CDR2 is SQIVND (reference sequence). The CDR3 has 14 residues. Trimming took 2 bases from V and 5 from J, leaving 12 bases between them. This chain's CDR3 is CASSISGMRTEAFF. The CDR3 DNA reads TGTGCCAGTAGTATAAGCGGGATGCGGACTGAAGCTTTCTTT.

The chain combines TRBV4-3 with TRBJ1-6, with TRBD1 matching 9 bases. This CDR3 is 17 amino acids long. V shed 2 bases and J 5 bases; nucleotides not matched to a gene: 7. CDR1 LGHNA and CDR2 YSLEER come from the germline V gene. The CDR3, as DNA: TGCGCCAGCAGCCAAAGGGGGGACAGGGTACATAATTCACCCCTCCACTTT. It translates to CASSQRGDRVHNSPLHF.

The chain uses TRBV6-1 and TRBJ2-1, with TRBD2 matching 8 bases. There are 15 residues in the CDR3. Germline-derived CDR1 and CDR2 are MNHNS and SASEGT. With V trimmed by 4 bases and J by 2 bases, 4 bases remained unmatched. The CDR3 spells CASSGLAGPYNEQFF. The CDR3 nucleotides are TGTGCCAGCAGTGGGTTAGCGGGGCCCTACAATGAGCAGTTCTTC.

The chain uses TRBV14 and TRBJ1-3; the D is unclear. The CDR3 is made up of 16 amino acids. V dropped 1 base and J dropped 4 bases, with 14 bases sitting between them. CDR1 is SGHDN and CDR2 is FVKESK in the germline V gene. The DNA for the CDR3 is TGTGCCAGCAGCCAAGGGCAGATCCTCGGGGGAAACACCATATATTTT. Translated: CASSQGQILGGNTIYF.

The V gene is TRBV6-5, the J gene TRBJ1-2; the D is unclear. V was trimmed by 3 bases and J by 4 bases, leaving 12 bases between them. The germline gives CDR1 MNHEY, CDR2 SVGAGI. The CDR3 is 14 amino acids. The CDR3 coding sequence is TGTGCCAGCAGTTATTTGGGAGAACCCTATGGCTACACCTTC. This codes for CASSYLGEPYGYTF.

The V call is TRBV7-3, the J call TRBJ2-6; D remains ambiguous. The CDR3 runs to 14 residues. CDR1 SGHTA and CDR2 FQGTGA come from the germline V gene. Trimming left V 5 bases short and J 0 bases short, with 5 bases between. The CDR3 DNA reads as TGTGCCAGCAGCCTTCCCTCTGGGGCCAACGTCCTGACTTTC. The encoded protein is CASSLPSGANVLTF.

The rearrangement joins TRBV11-2 to TRBJ1-2, with D perhaps TRBD1 (6 bases). Trimming removed 11 bases from V and 6 bases from J, with 25 bases in between. Germline CDR1 and CDR2: SGHAT and FQNNGV. The CDR3 extends over 15 amino acids. CDR3: CAGKQPTGQRHGYTF. CDR3 DNA sequence: TGTGCCGGAAAACAGCCTACAGGGCAGAGGCATGGCTACACCTTC.

This chain links TRBV11-2 with TRBJ1-2; 7 bases line up with TRBD1. Germline V lookup: CDR1 SGHAT, CDR2 FQNNGV. The V and J ends lost 5 bases and 2 bases, in that order; junction bases with no gene match: 11. The CDR3 runs to 16 residues. CDR3 nucleotide sequence: TGTGCCAGCAGCAAATACAGGGGCCTCACGAACTATGGCTACACCTTC. As protein: CASSKYRGLTNYGYTF.

The chain carries TRBV11-3 and TRBJ2-2; TRBD1 might be the D (6 bases). Germline V gene data show CDR1 as SGHNT and CDR2 as YENEEA. Trimming stripped 3 bases from V and 4 bases from J, with 9 bases between. The CDR3 has 14 amino acids. The CDR3 coding sequence is TGTGCCAGCAGCTTTACAGGGAGCACCGGGGAGCTGTTTTTT. It translates to CASSFTGSTGELFF.

CDR3 in amino acids: CASSYKTGLNQPQHF. CDR3 nucleotide sequence: TGTGCCAGCAGTTACAAGACAGGGTTAAATCAGCCCCAGCATTTT. This chain uses TRBV6-5 with TRBJ1-5; TRBD1 agrees at 7 bases. V trimming: 2 bases; J trimming: 4 bases; junction bases outside the gene matches: 5. Germline V gives CDR1 MNHEY, CDR2 SVGAGI. This CDR3 contains 15 residues.

The chain joins TRBV7-6 to TRBJ1-2; TRBD1 matches 8 bases. The V gene's germline CDR1 is SGHVS and CDR2 FNYEAQ. This CDR3 is built from 14 residues. J gave up 3 bases and V 1 base, and 1 base lay outside the gene matches. The CDR3 loop is CASSLETGDYGYTF. The CDR3 region has the DNA TGTGCCAGCAGCTTAGAGACAGGGGACTATGGCTACACCTTC.